The TCR beta chain under discussion was sequenced for a study of shared clonotypes between healthy human individuals. Study observations and caveats: The generation probabilities recorded for non-shared clonotypes fell below those of clonotypes shared by all four donors.

This clone was counted a few times. Its antigen is currently unknown. Here immunoSEQ multiplex PCR was the method, and the copy in TCRdb shows in-frame clones only, minus some. The sample carries some 2.1 million clones, approximately 94% recorded once. V gave up 4 bases and J gave up 4 bases; unmatched junction bases: 9. The CDR3 spans 16 residues. Germline CDR1 is MDHEN and CDR2 is SYDVKM. Naive CD8 cells lacked CD45RO, underwent positive selection for CCR7 and left out terminally differentiated effector memory CD45RA+ cells. This chain uses TRBV28 with TRBJ2-1; TRBD2 aligns across 8 bases. The sequenced material came from naive CD8+ T cells sorted from blood. The TCR comes from a man aged 18 to 35 in good health. The CDR3: CASSWGSGGGYNEQFF. The CDR3 DNA is TGTGCCAGCAGTTGGGGAAGCGGGGGAGGATACAATGAGCAGTTCTTC.